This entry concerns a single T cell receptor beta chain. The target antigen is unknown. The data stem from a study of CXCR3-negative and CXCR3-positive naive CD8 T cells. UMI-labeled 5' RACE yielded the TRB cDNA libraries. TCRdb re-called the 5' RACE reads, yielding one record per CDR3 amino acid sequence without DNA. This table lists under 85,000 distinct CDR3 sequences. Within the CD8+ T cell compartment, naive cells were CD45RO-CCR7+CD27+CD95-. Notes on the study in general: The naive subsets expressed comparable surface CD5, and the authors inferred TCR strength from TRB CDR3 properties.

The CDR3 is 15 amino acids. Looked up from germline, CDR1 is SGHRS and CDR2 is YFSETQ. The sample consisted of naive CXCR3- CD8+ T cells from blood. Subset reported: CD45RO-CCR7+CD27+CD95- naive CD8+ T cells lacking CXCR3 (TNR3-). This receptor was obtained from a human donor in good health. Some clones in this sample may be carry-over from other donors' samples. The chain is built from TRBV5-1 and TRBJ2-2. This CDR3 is CASSFQHANTGELFF.